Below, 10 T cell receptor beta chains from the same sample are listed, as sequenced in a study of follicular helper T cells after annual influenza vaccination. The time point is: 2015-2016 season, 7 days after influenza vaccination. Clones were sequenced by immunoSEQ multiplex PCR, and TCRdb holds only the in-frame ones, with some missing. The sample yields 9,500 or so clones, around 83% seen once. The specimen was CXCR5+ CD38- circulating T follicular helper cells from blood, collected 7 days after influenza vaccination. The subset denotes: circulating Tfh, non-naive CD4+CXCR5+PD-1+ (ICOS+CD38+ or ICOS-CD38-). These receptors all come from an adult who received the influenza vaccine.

The CDR3 sequence: CASSLPLNQGLGGYTF. As DNA, the CDR3 is TGTGCCAGCAGCTTACCCTTAAATCAGGGGCTAGGGGGCTACACCTTC. The chain has TRBV7-8 and TRBJ1-2; possible D gene TRBD1, 6 bases. The CDR3 covers 16 residues. The germline V and J ends were trimmed by 2 bases and 8 bases, with 21 bases remaining between them. CDR1 and CDR2 (germline): SGHVS, FQNEAQ.

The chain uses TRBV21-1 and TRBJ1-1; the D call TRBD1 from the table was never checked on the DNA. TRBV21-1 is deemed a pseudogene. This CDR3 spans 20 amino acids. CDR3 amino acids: CASSPRAVEGQKIMNTEAFF. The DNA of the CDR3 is TGTGCCAGCAGCCCCCGGGCAGTAGAGGGACAGAAAATAATGAACACTGAAGCTTTCTTT.

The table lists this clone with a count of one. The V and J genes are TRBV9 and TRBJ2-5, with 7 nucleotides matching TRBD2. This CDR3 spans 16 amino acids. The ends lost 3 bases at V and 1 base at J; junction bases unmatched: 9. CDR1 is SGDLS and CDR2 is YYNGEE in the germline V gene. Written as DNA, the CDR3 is TGTGCCAGCAGCGAAAGTTCCGGGGGGTTCCAAGAGACCCAGTACTTC. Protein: CASSESSGGFQETQYF.

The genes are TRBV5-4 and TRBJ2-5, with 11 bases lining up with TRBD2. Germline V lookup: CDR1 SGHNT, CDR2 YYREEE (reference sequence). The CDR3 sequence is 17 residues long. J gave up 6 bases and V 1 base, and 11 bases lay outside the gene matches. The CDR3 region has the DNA TGTGCCAGCAGCTTGTTCGGTAGCGGGGGGGCCGGCAAGACCCAGTACTTC. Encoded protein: CASSLFGSGGAGKTQYF.

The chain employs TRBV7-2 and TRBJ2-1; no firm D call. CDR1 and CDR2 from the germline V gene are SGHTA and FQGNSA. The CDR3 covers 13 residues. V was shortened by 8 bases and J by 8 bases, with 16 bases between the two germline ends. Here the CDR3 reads CASGNNVFHEQFF. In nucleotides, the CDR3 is TGTGCCAGCGGAAATAATGTTTTCCATGAGCAGTTCTTC.

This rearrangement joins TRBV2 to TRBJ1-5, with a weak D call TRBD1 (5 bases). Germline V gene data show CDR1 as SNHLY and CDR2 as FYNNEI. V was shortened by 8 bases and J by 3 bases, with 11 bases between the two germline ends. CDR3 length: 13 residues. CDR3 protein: CASGDSPNQPQHF. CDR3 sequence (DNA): TGTGCCAGCGGAGACAGCCCCAATCAGCCCCAGCATTTT.

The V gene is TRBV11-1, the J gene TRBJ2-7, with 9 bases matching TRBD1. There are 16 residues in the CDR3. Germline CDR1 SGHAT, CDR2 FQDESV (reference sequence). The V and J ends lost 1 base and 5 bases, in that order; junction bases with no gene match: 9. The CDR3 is CASSLGVGTGGDEQYF. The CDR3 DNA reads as TGTGCCAGCAGCTTAGGAGTAGGCACAGGGGGCGACGAGCAGTACTTC.

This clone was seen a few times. The CDR3 coding sequence is TGTGCCAGCAGTTACTCTTGGGGAGGGGATTCACCCCTCCACTTT. It translates to CASSYSWGGDSPLHF. The chain uses TRBV6-5 and TRBJ1-6; TRBD1 might be the D (5 bases). The V end was cut by 0 bases, the J end by 8 bases, with 11 bases between. The CDR3 covers 15 residues. Germline V gene sequence: CDR1 MNHEY, CDR2 SVGAGI.

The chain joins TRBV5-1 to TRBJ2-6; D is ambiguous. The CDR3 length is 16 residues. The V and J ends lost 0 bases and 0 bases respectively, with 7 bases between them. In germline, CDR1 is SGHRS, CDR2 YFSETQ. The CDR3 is CASSLVDVSGANVLTF. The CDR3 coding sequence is TGCGCCAGCAGCTTGGTGGACGTCTCTGGGGCCAACGTCCTGACTTTC.

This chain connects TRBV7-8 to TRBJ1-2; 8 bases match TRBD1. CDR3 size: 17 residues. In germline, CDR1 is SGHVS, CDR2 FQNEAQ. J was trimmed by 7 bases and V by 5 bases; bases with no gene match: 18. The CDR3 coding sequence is TGTGCCAGCAGCGGGGGGACGTGGACAGGGTCGACCGGTGGCTACACCTTC. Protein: CASSGGTWTGSTGGYTF.